This T cell receptor beta chain emerged from a study of blood T cell repertoires in COVID-19. Study summary: Specimens from acute and convalescent COVID-19 originated in the United States, Italy and Spain.

Germline assignment: CDR1 SGHDT and CDR2 YYEEEE. This CDR3 spans 13 amino acids. V was clipped by 3 bases and J by 7 bases, with 13 bases between them. This table comes from immunoSEQ multiplex PCR, and its TCRdb copy is limited to in-frame clones, with some not included. Among 55,000 to 70,000 clones, roughly 80% were seen once, and the ten largest hold approximately 3%. The clonotype comes from a man aged 60-69 years with acute or convalescent COVID-19. The sequenced sample consisted of peripheral blood. This chain joins TRBV5-6 and TRBJ1-2; D is uncertain. CDR3 amino acids: CASSSPQSGGYTF. CDR3 sequence (DNA): TGTGCCAGCAGCTCCCCCCAGTCGGGTGGCTACACCTTC.